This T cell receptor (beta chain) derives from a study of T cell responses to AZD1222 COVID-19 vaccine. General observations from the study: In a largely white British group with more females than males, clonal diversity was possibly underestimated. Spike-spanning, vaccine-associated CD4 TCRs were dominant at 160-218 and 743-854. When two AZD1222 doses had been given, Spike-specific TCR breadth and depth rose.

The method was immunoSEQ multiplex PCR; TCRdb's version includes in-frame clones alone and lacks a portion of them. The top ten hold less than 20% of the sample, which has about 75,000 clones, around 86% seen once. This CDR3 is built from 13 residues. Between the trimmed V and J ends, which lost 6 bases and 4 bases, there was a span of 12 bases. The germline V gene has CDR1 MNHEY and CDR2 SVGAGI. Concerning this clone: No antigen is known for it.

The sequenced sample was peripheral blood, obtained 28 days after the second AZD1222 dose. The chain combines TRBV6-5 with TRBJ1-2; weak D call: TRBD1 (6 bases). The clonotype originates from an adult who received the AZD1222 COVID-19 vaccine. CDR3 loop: CASRQTGRYGYTF. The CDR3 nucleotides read TGTGCCAGCAGGCAGACAGGCCGCTATGGCTACACCTTC.